This TCR beta chain is from a study of blood T cell repertoires in COVID-19. Study context: PBMCs, B-cell-depleted T cells, or T cells were the source of the cDNA or gDNA that made up the material.

The germline V and J ends were trimmed by 5 bases and 10 bases, with 12 bases remaining between them. Germline CDR1 reads MNHEY; CDR2 reads SMNVEV (reference sequence). The CDR3 totals 13 residues. In the authors' workflow: How many nucleated cells were present was estimated from reference gene primer amplification. Produced via immunoSEQ multiplex PCR; TCRdb's table is partial and in-frame only. V and J calls and clone size are given by that table; D and trimming were obtained from the DNA. Of about 250,000 clones listed, approximately 83% are singletons. This chain uses TRBV27 with TRBJ1-6, with D tentatively TRBD1 (6 bases). Sequencing was performed on peripheral blood. The sequence was collected from a human donor in a cohort sampled during active COVID-19. The CDR3 DNA reads TGTGCCAGCAGTACAGGGAATTGGTCACCCCTCCACTTT. Translated, it gives CASSTGNWSPLHF.